This TCR beta chain comes out of a study of blood T cell repertoires in COVID-19. Overall study context: The United States, Italy and Spain were the sources of the acute and convalescent COVID-19 samples.

Original processing methods: Using reference gene primer amplification, nucleated cell counts were estimated. Clones were read by immunoSEQ multiplex PCR, and TCRdb kept only the in-frame ones, dropping some. The DNA gave D and trimming, while V, J and clone size come from that table. The sample yields 240,000 or so clones, roughly 80% seen once. The CDR3 is 12 residues long. In germline, CDR1 is MDHEN, CDR2 SYDVKM. Trimming stripped 8 bases from V and 0 bases from J, with 8 bases between. This clonotype was sampled from an elderly woman with acute or convalescent COVID-19. Sequenced: peripheral blood. The chain couples TRBV28 to TRBJ2-7; D perhaps matches TRBD2 (6 bases). The CDR3 spells CASGRYSYEQYF. DNA for the CDR3: TGTGCCAGCGGGAGGTACTCCTACGAGCAGTACTTC.